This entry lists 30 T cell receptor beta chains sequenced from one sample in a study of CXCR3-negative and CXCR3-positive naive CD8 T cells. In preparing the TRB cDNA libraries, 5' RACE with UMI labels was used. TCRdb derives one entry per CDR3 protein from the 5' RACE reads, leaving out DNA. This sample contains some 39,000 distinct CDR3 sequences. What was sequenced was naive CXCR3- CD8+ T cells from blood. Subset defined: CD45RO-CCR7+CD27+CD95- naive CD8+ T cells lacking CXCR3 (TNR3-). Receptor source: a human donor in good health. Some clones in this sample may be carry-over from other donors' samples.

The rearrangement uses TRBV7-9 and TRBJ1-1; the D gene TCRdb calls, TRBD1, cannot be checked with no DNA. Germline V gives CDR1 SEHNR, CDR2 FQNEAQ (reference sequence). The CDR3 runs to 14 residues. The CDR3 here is CASKRTGENTEAFF. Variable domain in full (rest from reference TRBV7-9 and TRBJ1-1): DTGVSQNPRHKITKRGQNVTFRCDPISEHNRLYWYRQTLGQGPEFLTYFQNEAQLEKSRLLSDRFSAERPKGSFSTLEIQRTEQGDSAMYLCASKRTGENTEAFFGQGTRLTVV.

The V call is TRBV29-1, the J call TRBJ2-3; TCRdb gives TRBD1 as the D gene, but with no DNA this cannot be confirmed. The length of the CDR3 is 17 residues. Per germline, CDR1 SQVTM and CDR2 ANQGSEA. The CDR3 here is CSVEDLSAGGDTDTQYF.

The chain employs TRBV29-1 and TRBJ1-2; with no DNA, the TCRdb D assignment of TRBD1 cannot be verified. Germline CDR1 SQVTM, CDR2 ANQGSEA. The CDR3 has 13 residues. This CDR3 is CSVELGQELGYTF.

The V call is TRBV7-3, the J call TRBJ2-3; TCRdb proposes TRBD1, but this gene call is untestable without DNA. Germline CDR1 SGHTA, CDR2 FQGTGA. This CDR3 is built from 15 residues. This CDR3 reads CASRLGGATGDTQYF.

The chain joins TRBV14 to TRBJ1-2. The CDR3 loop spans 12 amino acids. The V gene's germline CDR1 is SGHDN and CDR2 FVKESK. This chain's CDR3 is CASSQETYGYTF.

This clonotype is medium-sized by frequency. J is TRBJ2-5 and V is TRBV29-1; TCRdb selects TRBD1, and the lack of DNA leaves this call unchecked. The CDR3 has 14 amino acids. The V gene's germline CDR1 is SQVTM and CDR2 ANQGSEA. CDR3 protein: CSVEDFGQQETQYF.

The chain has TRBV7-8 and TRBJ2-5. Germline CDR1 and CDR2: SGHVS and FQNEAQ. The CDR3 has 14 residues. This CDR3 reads CASTPWERRETQYF. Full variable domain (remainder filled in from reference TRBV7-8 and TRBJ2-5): GAGVSQSPRYKVAKRGQDVALRCDPISGHVSLFWYQQALGQGPEFLTYFQNEAQLDKSGLPSDRFFAERPEGSVSTLKIQRTQQEDSAVYLCASTPWERRETQYFGPGTRLLVL.

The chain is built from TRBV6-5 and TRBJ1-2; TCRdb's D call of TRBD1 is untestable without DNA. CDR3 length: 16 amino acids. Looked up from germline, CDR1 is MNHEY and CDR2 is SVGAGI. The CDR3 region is CASSYSVGGAGYGYTF.

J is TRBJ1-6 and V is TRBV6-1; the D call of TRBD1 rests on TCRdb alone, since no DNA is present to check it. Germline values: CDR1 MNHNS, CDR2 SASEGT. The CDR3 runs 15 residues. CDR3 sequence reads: CASSELTGDNSPLHF.

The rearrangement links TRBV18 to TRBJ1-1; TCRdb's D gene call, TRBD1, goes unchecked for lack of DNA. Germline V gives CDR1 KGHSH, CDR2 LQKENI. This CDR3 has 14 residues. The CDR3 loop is CASSPRQGNTEAFF.

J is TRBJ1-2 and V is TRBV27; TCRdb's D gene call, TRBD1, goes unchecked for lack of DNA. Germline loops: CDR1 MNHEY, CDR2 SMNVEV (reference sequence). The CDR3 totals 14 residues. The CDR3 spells CASSLSGGFSGYTF.

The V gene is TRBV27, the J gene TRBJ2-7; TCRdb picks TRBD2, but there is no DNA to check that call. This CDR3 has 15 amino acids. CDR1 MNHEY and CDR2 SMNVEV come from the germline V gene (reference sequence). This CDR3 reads CASSLSGAPGRRLDF.

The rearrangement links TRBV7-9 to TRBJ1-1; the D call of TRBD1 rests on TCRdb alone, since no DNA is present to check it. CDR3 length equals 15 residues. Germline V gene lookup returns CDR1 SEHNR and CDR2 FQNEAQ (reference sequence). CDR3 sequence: CASSPVVGGNTEAFF.

This chain's CDR3 is CASSKGGPGTSGSWQYF. The V and J genes are TRBV21-1 and TRBJ2-7; no DNA is available, so the TRBD2 call from TCRdb remains unchecked. TRBV21-1 has pseudogene status. The length of the CDR3 is 17 residues.

The CDR3 loop is CASSLLAETGNEQFF. V and J are TRBV28 and TRBJ2-1; TCRdb's assignment of TRBD2 cannot be checked, as there is no DNA. CDR1 is MDHEN, CDR2 SYDVKM, per germline. There are 15 residues in the CDR3.

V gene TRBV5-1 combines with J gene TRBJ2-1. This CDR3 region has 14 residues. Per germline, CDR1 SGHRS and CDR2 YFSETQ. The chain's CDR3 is CASSLAGPDNEQFF.

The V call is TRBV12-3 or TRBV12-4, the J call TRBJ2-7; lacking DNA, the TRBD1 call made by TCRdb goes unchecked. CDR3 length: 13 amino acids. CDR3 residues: CASSFQGDYEQYF.

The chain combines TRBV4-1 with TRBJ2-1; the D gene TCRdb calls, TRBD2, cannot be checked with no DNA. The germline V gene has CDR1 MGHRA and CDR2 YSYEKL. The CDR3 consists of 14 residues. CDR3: CASSQVGSRDEQFF.

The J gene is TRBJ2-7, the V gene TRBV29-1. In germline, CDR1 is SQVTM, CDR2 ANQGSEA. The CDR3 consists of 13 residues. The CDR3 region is CSVEDKQTNEQYF.

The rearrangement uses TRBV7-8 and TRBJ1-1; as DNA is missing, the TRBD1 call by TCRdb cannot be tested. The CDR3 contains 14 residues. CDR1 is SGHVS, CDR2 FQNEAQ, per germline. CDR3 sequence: CASSSGTANTEAFF.

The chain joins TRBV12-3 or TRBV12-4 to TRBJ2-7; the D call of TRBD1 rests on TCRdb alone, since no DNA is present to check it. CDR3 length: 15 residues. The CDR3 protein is CASSLVGTSSYEQYF.

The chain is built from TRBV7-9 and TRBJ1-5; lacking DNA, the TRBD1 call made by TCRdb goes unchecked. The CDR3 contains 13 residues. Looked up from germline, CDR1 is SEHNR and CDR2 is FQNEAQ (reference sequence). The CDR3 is CASSVGPGQPQHF.

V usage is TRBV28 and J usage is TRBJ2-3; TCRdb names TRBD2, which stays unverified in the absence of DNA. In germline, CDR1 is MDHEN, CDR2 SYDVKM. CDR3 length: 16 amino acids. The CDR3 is CASSSLGLASTDTQYF.

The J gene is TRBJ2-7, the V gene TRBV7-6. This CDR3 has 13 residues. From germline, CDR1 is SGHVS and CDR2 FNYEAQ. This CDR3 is CASSLGPFYEQYF.

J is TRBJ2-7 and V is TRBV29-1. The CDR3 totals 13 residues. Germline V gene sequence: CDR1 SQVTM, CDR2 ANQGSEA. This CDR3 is CSVVSHYSYEQYF.

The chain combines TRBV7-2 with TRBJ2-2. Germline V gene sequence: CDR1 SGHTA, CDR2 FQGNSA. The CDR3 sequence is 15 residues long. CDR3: CASSLVESFPGELFF. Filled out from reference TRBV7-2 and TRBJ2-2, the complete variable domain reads GAGVSQSPSNKVTEKGKDVELRCDPISGHTALYWYRQSLGQGLEFLIYFQGNSAPDKSGLPSDRFSAERTGGSVSTLTIQRTQQEDSAVYLCASSLVESFPGELFFGEGSRLTVL.

The CDR3 protein is CASSLAPTYEQYF. The V gene is TRBV5-1, the J gene TRBJ2-7. The CDR3 covers 13 residues. Germline V gene lookup returns CDR1 SGHRS and CDR2 YFSETQ.

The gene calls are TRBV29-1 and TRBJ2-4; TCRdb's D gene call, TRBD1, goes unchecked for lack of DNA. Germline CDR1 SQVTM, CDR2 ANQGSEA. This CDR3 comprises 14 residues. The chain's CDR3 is CSVEDRGLVNIQYF.

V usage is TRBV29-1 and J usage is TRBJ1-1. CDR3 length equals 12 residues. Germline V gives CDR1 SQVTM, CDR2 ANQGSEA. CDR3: CSVIHGNTEAFF. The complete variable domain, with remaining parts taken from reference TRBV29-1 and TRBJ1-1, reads SAVISQKPSRDICQRGTSLTIQCQVDSQVTMMFWYRQQPGQSLTLIATANQGSEATYESGFVIDKFPISRPNLTFSTLTVSNMSPEDSSIYLCSVIHGNTEAFFGQGTRLTVV.

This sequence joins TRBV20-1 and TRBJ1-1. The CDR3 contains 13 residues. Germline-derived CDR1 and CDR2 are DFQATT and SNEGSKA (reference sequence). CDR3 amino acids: CSARDRWDTEAFF.